The clone carrying this T cell receptor (beta chain) was detected once. This entry belongs to a study of T cell clones after liver transplantation. Study information: Liver transplant recipients had immunosuppression withdrawal attempted within 2 years. Apart from three HCV-positive recipients, transplants were for non-autoimmune, non-viral reasons.

V dropped 5 bases and J dropped 7; count of bases not matched to a gene: 12. CDR1 is MNHNY, CDR2 SVGAGI, per germline (reference sequence). The CDR3 contains 15 residues. The data were produced by immunoSEQ multiplex PCR, yet TCRdb's version contains in-frame clones alone and is incomplete. The sample lists tens of thousands of clones, roughly 84% occurring once. The sequence came from a human patient who received a liver transplant. The graft donor may have contributed some T cells. The chain combines TRBV6-6 with TRBJ1-2, with TRBD1 identical over 8 bases. The input for sequencing was CD4+ T cells from blood, taken 48 months after liver transplant. The CDR3 sequence: CASSQRQGPMGGYTF. CDR3 DNA sequence: TGTGCCAGCAGTCAGCGACAGGGGCCCATGGGTGGCTACACCTTC.